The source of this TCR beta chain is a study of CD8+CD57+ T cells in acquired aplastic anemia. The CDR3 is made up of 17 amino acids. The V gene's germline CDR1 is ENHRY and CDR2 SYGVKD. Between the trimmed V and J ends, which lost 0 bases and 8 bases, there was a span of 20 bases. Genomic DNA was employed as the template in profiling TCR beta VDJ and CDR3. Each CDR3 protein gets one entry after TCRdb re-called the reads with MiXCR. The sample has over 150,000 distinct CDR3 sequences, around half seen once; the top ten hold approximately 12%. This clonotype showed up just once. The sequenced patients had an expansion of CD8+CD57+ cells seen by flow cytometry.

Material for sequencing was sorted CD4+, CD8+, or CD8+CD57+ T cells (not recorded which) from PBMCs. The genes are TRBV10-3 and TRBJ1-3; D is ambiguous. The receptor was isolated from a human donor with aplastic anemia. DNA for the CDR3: TGTGCCATCAGTGAGTCGGTGGAGGGAGTTTATGGCTACACCATATATTTT. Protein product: CAISESVEGVYGYTIYF.